One and the same sample provided the 18 T cell receptor beta chains below, sequenced in a study of beta chain features in type 1 diabetes. Expressed TCRB transcripts got sequenced, as all isolated RNA was reverse transcribed. The data were produced by immunoSEQ multiplex PCR, yet TCRdb's version contains in-frame clones alone and is incomplete. Of 250,000 to 350,000 clones detected, less than 15% appear once; the ten largest clones hold more than 6.5%. The sequenced sample was central memory CD4+ T cells from blood. The receptors shown here come from a man between 25 and 39 years old in good health.

The chain combines TRBV6-6 with TRBJ1-5; D call uncertain. V lost 4 bases and J 4 bases, leaving 8 bases between the germline ends. This CDR3 spans 13 amino acids. Germline CDR1 is MNHNY and CDR2 is SVGAGI (reference sequence). In DNA form, the CDR3 reads TGTGCCAGCAGTTCTGCAGGAAATCAGCCCCAGCATTTT. This codes for CASSSAGNQPQHF.

The chain combines TRBV28 with TRBJ1-2; tentative D call: TRBD1 (5 bases). Deletions cut 6 bases from V and 1 base from J, with 12 bases between. Germline assignment: CDR1 MDHEN and CDR2 SYDVKM. This CDR3 comprises 14 residues. The CDR3, as DNA: TGTGCCAGCAGGGGGCGAGAAAATAACTATGGCTACACCTTC. As protein: CASRGRENNYGYTF.

This chain connects TRBV15 to TRBJ2-7; D unresolved. The CDR3 runs 15 residues. Germline CDR1 is LNHNV and CDR2 is YYDKDF (reference sequence). With 1 base removed from V and 2 bases from J, the gap between germline ends came to 12 bases. CDR3 coding DNA: TGTGCCACCAGCAGAGCTCCGGGCCGTGCCTACGAGCAGTACTTC. It translates to CATSRAPGRAYEQYF.

This clone showed up just a few times. The chain is built from TRBV29-1 and TRBJ2-7; D is undetermined. The CDR3 spans 15 residues. Germline V gene sequence: CDR1 SQVTM, CDR2 ANQGSEA. V was cut by 0 bases and J by 2 bases, with 14 bases left in between. The CDR3 is CSVEDPMGGAYEQYF. The CDR3 DNA reads TGCAGCGTTGAAGATCCCATGGGCGGCGCCTACGAGCAGTACTTC.

This clone has ten or more counts. This chain links TRBV7-2 with TRBJ2-5; TRBD1 agrees at 7 bases. The CDR3 runs 14 residues. V trimming: 8 bases; J trimming: 2 bases; junction bases outside the gene matches: 8. Germline V gives CDR1 SGHTA, CDR2 FQGNSA. CDR3 protein: CASRLTGRQETQYF. The CDR3 DNA reads as TGTGCCAGCCGATTGACAGGGCGGCAAGAGACCCAGTACTTC.

The chain is built from TRBV7-8 and TRBJ1-1; a weak D match, TRBD1 (5 bases). Deletions cut 0 bases from V and 5 bases from J, with 16 bases between. The CDR3 contains 16 residues. Germline V gene lookup returns CDR1 SGHVS and CDR2 FQNEAQ. The CDR3 reads CASSLARGTRGTEAFF. The DNA of the CDR3 is TGTGCCAGCAGCTTAGCTCGGGGCACCCGAGGGACTGAAGCTTTCTTT.

The rearrangement uses TRBV7-2 and TRBJ1-5; a weak D match, TRBD1 (6 bases). This CDR3 contains 15 residues. CDR1 SGHTA and CDR2 FQGNSA come from the germline V gene. Trimming left V 3 bases short and J 3 bases short, with 12 bases between. CDR3 loop: CASSFTQGNNQPQHF. CDR3 DNA sequence: TGTGCCAGCAGCTTCACGCAGGGGAACAATCAGCCCCAGCATTTT.

This clone has only a few counts. The J gene is TRBJ1-6, the V gene TRBV4-1; TRBD1 might be the D (6 bases). Germline assignment: CDR1 MGHRA and CDR2 YSYEKL. Trimming took 4 bases from V and 9 from J, leaving 22 bases between them. This CDR3 spans 17 amino acids. The CDR3 reads CASSPRGGRDTSSPLHF. CDR3 DNA: TGCGCCAGCAGCCCGAGGGGGGGAAGGGATACCAGTTCACCCCTCCACTTT.

This clone occurred a few times. This sequence joins TRBV5-4 and TRBJ2-1; D is perhaps TRBD1 or TRBD2 (6 bases each). Trimming shortened V by 1 base and J by 12 bases, and 14 bases separated the two germline ends. The CDR3 contains 13 residues. CDR1 is SGHNT, CDR2 YYREEE, per germline (reference sequence). The CDR3 loop reads CASSLPGGEVQFF. CDR3 coding DNA: TGTGCCAGCAGCTTGCCCGGGGGCGAGGTGCAGTTCTTC.

This clone was seen more than once but under ten times. The chain combines TRBV30 with TRBJ2-5, with 7 bases that match TRBD1. The CDR3 spans 11 residues. Germline CDR1 is GTSNPN and CDR2 is SVGIG (reference sequence). With V trimmed by 4 bases and J by 9 bases, 5 bases remained unmatched. As DNA, the CDR3 is TGTGCCTGGAAACAGGGGATAGCCCAGTACTTC. This translates into CAWKQGIAQYF.

This clone was recorded many times. The rearrangement joins TRBV9 to TRBJ2-5, with 10 bases identical to TRBD2. This CDR3 is 13 amino acids long. J gave up 12 bases and V 0 bases, and 5 bases lay outside the gene matches. CDR1 SGDLS and CDR2 YYNGEE come from the germline V gene. The CDR3, as DNA: TGTGCCAGCAGCGTAGAGACTAGCGGGCCCAAGTACTTC. Protein sequence: CASSVETSGPKYF.

The chain has TRBV7-6 and TRBJ1-1; D gene unclear. Germline V CDR1 and CDR2: SGHVS, FNYEAQ. V dropped 6 bases and J dropped 1 base, with 15 bases sitting between them. CDR3 length equals 15 residues. This CDR3 reads CASRVLGGPNTEAFF. The DNA of the CDR3 is TGTGCCAGCAGGGTTCTGGGCGGCCCGAACACTGAAGCTTTCTTT.

The chain combines TRBV28 with TRBJ1-4; the D gene is possibly TRBD1 (5 bases). The germline CDR1 and CDR2 sequences are MDHEN and SYDVKM. V was cut by 6 bases and J by 6 bases, with 14 bases left in between. The CDR3 length is 14 residues. The CDR3 region is CASRPGGGDEKLFF. Here the CDR3 DNA reads TGTGCCAGCAGACCAGGTGGGGGTGATGAAAAACTGTTTTTT. Full variable domain (remainder filled in from reference TRBV28 and TRBJ1-4): DVKVTQSSRYLVKRTGEKVFLECVQDMDHENMFWYRQDPGLGLRLIYFSYDVKMKEKGDIPEGYSVSREKKERFSLILESASTNQTSMYLCASRPGGGDEKLFFGSGTQLSVL.

This clone was seen a few times. This chain connects TRBV4-3 to TRBJ1-2, with D perhaps TRBD1 (6 bases). This CDR3 spans 15 amino acids. CDR1 is LGHNA, CDR2 YSLEER, per germline. Trimming left V 0 bases short and J 5 bases short, with 13 bases between. CDR3 coding DNA: TGCGCCAGCAGCCAAGATCTTCCGCAGGGGTATGGCTACACCTTC. Translated, it gives CASSQDLPQGYGYTF.

In DNA, the CDR3 is TGTGCCAGCAGTTTGGGGGGGGCCGGGGAGCTGTTTTTT. It codes for CASSLGGAGELFF. V is TRBV28 and J is TRBJ2-2; TRBD2 matches at 7 bases. This CDR3 is built from 13 residues. With V trimmed by 3 bases and J by 6 bases, 1 base remained unmatched. Germline V lookup: CDR1 MDHEN, CDR2 SYDVKM.

This clone has a handful of counts. Other DNA sequences in the sample encode the same CDR3. This chain joins TRBV9 and TRBJ2-2; 12 bases agree with TRBD1. CDR3 length equals 16 residues. Germline V gene lookup returns CDR1 SGDLS and CDR2 YYNGEE. Losses at the gene ends were 2 bases for V and 2 bases for J; bases not matched to a gene: 1. CDR3 loop: CASSVGQGANTGELFF. CDR3 nucleotide sequence: TGTGCCAGCAGCGTGGGACAGGGGGCTAACACCGGGGAGCTGTTTTTT.

The rearrangement uses TRBV5-4 and TRBJ2-6; D not resolved. Germline V lookup: CDR1 SGHNT, CDR2 YYREEE (reference sequence). This CDR3 comprises 16 residues. The ends were cut back, 0 bases at V and 2 bases at J, with 9 bases in the middle. The CDR3 protein is CASSLATGTGANVLTF. CDR3 DNA: TGTGCCAGCAGCTTGGCCACGGGCACTGGGGCCAACGTCCTGACTTTC.

The chain is built from TRBV11-2 and TRBJ2-4, with D perhaps matching TRBD2 (5 bases). Per germline, CDR1 SGHAT and CDR2 FQNNGV. Trimming took off 3 bases at V and 11 bases at J, with 14 bases between the two ends. This CDR3 spans 13 amino acids. The CDR3 loop is CASSFDRPGFQYF. Written as DNA, the CDR3 is TGTGCCAGCAGCTTTGATAGGCCGGGATTTCAGTACTTC.